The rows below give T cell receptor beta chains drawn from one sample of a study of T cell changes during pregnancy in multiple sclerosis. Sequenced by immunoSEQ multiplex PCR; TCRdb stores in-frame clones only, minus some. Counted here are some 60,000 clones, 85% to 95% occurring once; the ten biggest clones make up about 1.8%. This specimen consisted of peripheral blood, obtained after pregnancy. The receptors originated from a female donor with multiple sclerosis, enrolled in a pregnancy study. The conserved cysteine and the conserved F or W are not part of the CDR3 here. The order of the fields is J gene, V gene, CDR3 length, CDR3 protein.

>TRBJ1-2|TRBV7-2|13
ASSLGGTQNYGYT
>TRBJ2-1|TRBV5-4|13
ASSFGQGVLNEQF
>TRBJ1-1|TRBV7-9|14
ASSLGGTGENTEAF
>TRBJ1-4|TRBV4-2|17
ASSQLGQGELMTNEKLF
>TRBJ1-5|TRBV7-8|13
ASSQQTTSNQPQH
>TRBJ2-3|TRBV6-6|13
ASSYADTSTDTQY
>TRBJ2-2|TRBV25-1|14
ASNITSGRINGELF
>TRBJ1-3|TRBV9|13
ASSVGADFGNTIY
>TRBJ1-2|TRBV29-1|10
SAGQGNYGYT
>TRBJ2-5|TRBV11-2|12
ASSLAGRGETQY
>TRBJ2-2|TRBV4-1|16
ASSRDFGTSGNTGELF
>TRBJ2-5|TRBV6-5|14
ASSYGWWDSQETQY
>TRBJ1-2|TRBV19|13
ASKGTAMYLGGYT
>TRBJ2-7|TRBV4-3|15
ASSQDRSGRGSYEQY
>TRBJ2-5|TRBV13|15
ASSPGLAGDREETQY
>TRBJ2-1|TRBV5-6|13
ASSYRLAGDLEQF
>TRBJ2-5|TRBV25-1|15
ASSESIRLRVKETQY
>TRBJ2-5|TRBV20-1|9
SARQGETQY
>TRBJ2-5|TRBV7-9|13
ASSSVSGSLTTQY
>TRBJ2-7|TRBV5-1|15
ASSPRGATSGGYEQY
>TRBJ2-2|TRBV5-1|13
ASSFASGSTGELF
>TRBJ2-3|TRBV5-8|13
ASIVKRPGTDTQY
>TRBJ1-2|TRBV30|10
AWSVEVYGYT
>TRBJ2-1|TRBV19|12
ASTQRDRAGEQF
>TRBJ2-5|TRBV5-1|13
ASSSTGSRKETQY
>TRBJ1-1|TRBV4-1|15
ASSQTNPGTGNSEAF